This TCR beta chain was found in a study of CD8 T cells in ankylosing spondylitis. Overall study results and limits: Blood of patients with ankylosing spondylitis appeared to be characterized by a TCR beta motif of eight highly homologous variants.

Making use of molecular barcodes, quantitative 5'-RACE generated TCR beta libraries. TCRdb analysed the 5' RACE reads with MiXCR anew, one entry per CDR3 protein. This sample yields some 340,000 distinct CDR3 sequences, of which roughly 14% are seen a single time; around 1% belongs to the top ten. Germline CDR1 is SEHNR and CDR2 is FQNEAQ (reference sequence). V lost 8 bases to trimming and J lost 5 bases, with 12 bases between them. CDR3 length equals 13 residues. To note about this clonotype: Its antigen is undetermined.

This receptor was identified in a male donor with ankylosing spondylitis or in good health (not recorded which). The sequenced sample was blood, either unsorted or a sorted T cell fraction (not recorded which). The chain recombines TRBV7-9 with TRBJ1-4; TRBD1 is a possible D gene (6 bases). The CDR3 spells CASGMRGNEKLFF. The DNA for the CDR3 is TGTGCCAGCGGGATGAGGGGGAATGAAAAACTGTTTTTT.